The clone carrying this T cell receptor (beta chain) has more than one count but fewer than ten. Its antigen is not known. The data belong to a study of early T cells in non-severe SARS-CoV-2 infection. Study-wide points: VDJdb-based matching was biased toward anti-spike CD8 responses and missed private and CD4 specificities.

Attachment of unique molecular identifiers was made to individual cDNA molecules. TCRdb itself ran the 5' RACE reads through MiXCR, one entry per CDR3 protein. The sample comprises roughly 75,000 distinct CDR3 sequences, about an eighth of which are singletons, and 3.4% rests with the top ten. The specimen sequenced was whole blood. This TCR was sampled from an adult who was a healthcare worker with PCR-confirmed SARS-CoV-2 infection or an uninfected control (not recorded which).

The CDR3 is CACGTANSPLHF. CDR3 in DNA: TGTGCCTGCGGGACAGCGAATTCACCCCTCCACTTT. The chain carries TRBV30 and TRBJ1-6; 7 positions agree with TRBD1. Germline V gene sequence: CDR1 GTSNPN, CDR2 SVGIG (reference sequence). Losses at the gene ends were 6 bases for V and 7 bases for J; bases not matched to a gene: 3. This CDR3 is built from 12 residues.